This note documents a single TCR beta chain sequence. Its antigen is as yet unknown. Here immunoSEQ multiplex PCR was the method, and the copy in TCRdb shows in-frame clones only, minus some. The profile shows 120,000 or so clones, 70% to 90% of them singletons. The sample originates from a study of T cell responses to AZD1222 COVID-19 vaccine. V was clipped by 5 bases and J by 9 bases, with 13 bases between them. Germline V gives CDR1 KGHDR, CDR2 SFDVKD. The CDR3 is made up of 12 amino acids. Study-wide findings and caveats: Nearly half of spike-specific TCRs reportedly target variant regions that are unmutated in the B.1.351 and B.1.1.7 variants.

The sequence derives from an adult in good health. The input for sequencing was peripheral blood, taken on day 0 of AZD1222 vaccination. This rearrangement joins TRBV24-1 to TRBJ2-7; tentative D call: TRBD1 (6 bases). The CDR3, as DNA: TGTGCCACCAGTGCCACAGGGATCGGGCAGTACTTC. Translation gives CATSATGIGQYF.